The 8 T cell receptor beta chains below come from one sample, sequenced in a study of blood T cell repertoires in COVID-19. Using immunoSEQ multiplex PCR, the repertoire was profiled, and TCRdb retains in-frame clones only, with some absent. The sample comprises roughly 280,000 clones, around 90% of which are singletons, and roughly 5% rests with the top ten. Source material: peripheral blood. The receptors originated from a woman in her sixties with COVID-19, enrolled during active disease.

V gene TRBV11-2 combines with J gene TRBJ2-7; D might be TRBD2 (6 bases). V lost 5 bases and J 6 bases, leaving 14 bases between the germline ends. CDR1 SGHAT and CDR2 FQNNGV come from the germline V gene. CDR3 size: 13 residues. CDR3 sequence reads: CASSHRLGGEQYF. For the CDR3, the DNA is TGTGCCAGCAGCCATAGACTAGGTGGCGAGCAGTACTTC.

This chain uses TRBV28 with TRBJ1-2; D uncertain. CDR1 is MDHEN, CDR2 SYDVKM, per germline. Trimming left V 11 bases short and J 3 bases short, with 10 bases between. This CDR3 has 11 amino acids. The chain's CDR3 is CAENSDYGYTF. The CDR3 region has the DNA TGTGCCGAAAACAGTGACTATGGCTACACCTTC.

CDR3 coding DNA: TGTGCCAGCAGCTTTGGGTCTCAGGGCGGCTATGGCTACACCTTC. Translated: CASSFGSQGGYGYTF. The rearrangement joins TRBV7-9 to TRBJ1-2, with TRBD1 as a possible D gene (5 bases). Between the trimmed V and J ends, which lost 3 bases and 4 bases, there was a span of 15 bases. The CDR3 extends over 15 amino acids. CDR1 and CDR2 from the germline V gene are SEHNR and FQNEAQ (reference sequence).

This chain connects TRBV7-9 to TRBJ2-2; the match to TRBD2 covers 12 bases. Germline V gene lookup returns CDR1 SEHNR and CDR2 FQNEAQ (reference sequence). J gave up 4 bases and V 2 bases, and 8 bases lay outside the gene matches. The CDR3 totals 18 residues. The DNA of the CDR3 is TGTGCCAGCAGCTTAAGCCTAGCGGGAGGGTTCGGCACCGGGGAGCTGTTTTTT. Translating gives CASSLSLAGGFGTGELFF.

Only one count was recorded for this clone. V is TRBV28 and J is TRBJ1-2, with a possible D match to TRBD1 (5 bases). Germline CDR1 is MDHEN and CDR2 is SYDVKM. V lost 3 bases and J 8 bases, leaving 13 bases between the germline ends. The CDR3 extends over 13 amino acids. The CDR3 DNA sequence: TGTGCCAGCAGTTTCCAGGGTCCCGGCGGCTACACCTTC. Protein sequence: CASSFQGPGGYTF.

This clone was counted between two and nine times. The chain employs TRBV11-2 and TRBJ2-7; 8 bases align to TRBD2. The V and J ends lost 5 bases and 2 bases, in that order; junction bases with no gene match: 5. CDR3 length: 14 residues. Germline assignment: CDR1 SGHAT and CDR2 FQNNGV. The CDR3 protein is CASSRTSTAYEQYF. CDR3 nucleotide sequence: TGTGCCAGCAGCCGGACTAGCACTGCCTACGAGCAGTACTTC.

The V gene is TRBV10-3, the J gene TRBJ1-6; TRBD1 matches at 12 bases. CDR1 is ENHRY and CDR2 is SYGVKD in the germline V gene. This CDR3 comprises 17 residues. The trim removed 2 bases at V and 7 bases at J, leaving 6 bases unmatched. As DNA, the CDR3 is TGTGCCATCAGTGAGGGGGGACAGGGGGCCCGAAATTCACCCCTCCACTTT. Translated, it gives CAISEGGQGARNSPLHF.

The genes are TRBV11-2 and TRBJ2-2, with a tentative D call TRBD1 (5 bases). The CDR3 is 12 amino acids. V was shortened by 4 bases and J by 5 bases, with 5 bases between the two germline ends. The V gene's germline CDR1 is SGHAT and CDR2 FQNNGV. The CDR3 nucleotides read TGTGCCAGCAGCTCAGGGACCGGGGAGCTGTTTTTT. Its translation is CASSSGTGELFF. Full variable domain (missing parts from reference TRBV11-2 and TRBJ2-2): EAGVAQSPRYKIIEKRQSVAFWCNPISGHATLYWYQQILGQGPKLLIQFQNNGVVDDSQLPKDRFSAERLKGVDSTLKIQPAKLEDSAVYLCASSSGTGELFFGEGSRLTVL.